Listed below are T cell receptor beta chains from one sample, sequenced in a study of molecular identifiers for immune sequencing clone quantification. TCRdb recomputed calls from the PCR reads with MiXCR, one row per CDR3 protein. The repertoire consists of hundreds of thousands of distinct CDR3 sequences, with 20% occurring once and the leading ten covering approximately 0.9%. Sequences were obtained from naive CD8+ T cells from blood, with Jurkat cell RNA spiked in. The receptors come from a human donor in good health. Some libraries in this study had Jurkat cell RNA spiked in. The CDR3 runs from the conserved cysteine through the conserved F or W. A D gene is named only where the DNA matches it firmly. Some rows have no size entry. The others give once, few or many, or a class for an expanded clone.

clone_size: many; d_call: TRBD1; j_call: TRBJ2-5; v_call: TRBV5-1; cdr3_aa: CASSQTGSGLFFTRETQYF; cdr3_nt: TGCGCCAGCAGCCAGACAGGGTCGGGGTTGTTCTTTACCAGGGAGACCCAGTACTTC
clone_size: few; d_call: TRBD1; j_call: TRBJ1-2; v_call: TRBV27; cdr3_aa: CASSPGQGVGGYTF; cdr3_nt: TGTGCCAGCAGTCCGGGACAGGGGGTAGGAGGCTACACCTTC
clone_size: few; d_call: .; j_call: TRBJ2-7; v_call: TRBV12-3/TRBV12-4; cdr3_aa: CACSRQLTYEQYF; cdr3_nt: TGTGCCTGCAGTAGACAGCTTACCTACGAGCAGTACTTC
clone_size: .; d_call: .; j_call: TRBJ2-7; v_call: TRBV7-9; cdr3_aa: CSSSLGTRYEQYF; cdr3_nt: TGTTCCAGCAGCTTAGGGACCCGCTACGAGCAGTACTTC
clone_size: few; d_call: .; j_call: TRBJ2-6; v_call: TRBV27; cdr3_aa: CASRPRAVYSGANVLTF; cdr3_nt: TGTGCCAGCAGACCCCGGGCGGTCTACTCTGGGGCCAACGTCCTGACTTTC
clone_size: .; d_call: .; j_call: TRBJ2-7; v_call: TRBV15; cdr3_aa: CATSRDRGRVTEQYF; cdr3_nt: TGTGCCACCAGCAGAGATCGTGGCAGGGTAACCGAGCAGTACTTC
clone_size: many; d_call: .; j_call: TRBJ2-2; v_call: TRBV5-3; cdr3_aa: CASSLGQNTGELFF; cdr3_nt: TGTGCCAGCAGTTTAGGACAGAACACCGGGGAGCTGTTTTTT
clone_size: few; d_call: TRBD1; j_call: TRBJ2-5; v_call: TRBV6-2/TRBV6-3; cdr3_aa: CASSYLGGPGETQYF; cdr3_nt: TGTGCCAGCAGTTACTTAGGGGGCCCCGGTGAGACCCAGTACTTC
clone_size: many; d_call: .; j_call: TRBJ2-3; v_call: TRBV28; cdr3_aa: CASSPTDSTDTQYF; cdr3_nt: TGTGCCAGCTCACCGACAGATAGCACAGATACGCAGTATTTT
clone_size: .; d_call: TRBD1; j_call: TRBJ2-7; v_call: TRBV12-5; cdr3_aa: CASGPTGLEQYF; cdr3_nt: TGTGCTAGTGGCCCGACAGGGCTCGAGCAGTACTTC
clone_size: many; d_call: TRBD1; j_call: TRBJ2-4; v_call: TRBV7-9; cdr3_aa: CASSPTSDRENIQYF; cdr3_nt: TGTGCCAGCAGCCCAACCTCGGACAGGGAAAACATTCAGTACTTC
clone_size: many; d_call: TRBD1; j_call: TRBJ2-3; v_call: TRBV25-1; cdr3_aa: CASSEWPQGAIADTQYF; cdr3_nt: TGTGCCAGCAGTGAATGGCCACAGGGGGCTATAGCAGATACGCAGTATTTT
clone_size: many; d_call: .; j_call: TRBJ1-1; v_call: TRBV19; cdr3_aa: CASSISGRSNTEAFF; cdr3_nt: TGTGCCAGTAGTATTTCGGGACGCTCAAACACTGAAGCTTTCTTT
clone_size: many; d_call: TRBD2; j_call: TRBJ2-3; v_call: TRBV7-9; cdr3_aa: CASSSSGRPADTQYF; cdr3_nt: TGTGCCAGCAGCTCTAGCGGGAGACCCGCAGATACGCAGTATTTT
clone_size: .; d_call: .; j_call: TRBJ2-7; v_call: TRBV6-2/TRBV6-3; cdr3_aa: CASSYPVGALTYEQYF; cdr3_nt: TGTGCCAGCAGTTACCCGGTCGGGGCTCTCACCTACGAGCAGTACTTC
clone_size: many; d_call: .; j_call: TRBJ2-5; v_call: TRBV18; cdr3_aa: CASSSGPDEETQYF; cdr3_nt: TGTGCCAGCTCATCGGGACCGGATGAAGAGACCCAGTACTTC
clone_size: many; d_call: .; j_call: TRBJ2-5; v_call: TRBV20-1; cdr3_aa: CSARDSSGVETQYF; cdr3_nt: TGCAGTGCTAGAGATAGCTCGGGGGTAGAGACCCAGTACTTC
clone_size: few; d_call: .; j_call: TRBJ1-3; v_call: TRBV19; cdr3_aa: CASSIGPSNTIYF; cdr3_nt: TGTGCCAGTAGTATCGGCCCATCGAACACCATATATTTT
clone_size: many; d_call: .; j_call: TRBJ2-2; v_call: TRBV15; cdr3_aa: CATSRDRDRSTGELFF; cdr3_nt: TGTGCCACCAGCAGAGATAGAGACAGGTCCACCGGGGAGCTGTTTTTT
clone_size: many; d_call: .; j_call: TRBJ1-2; v_call: TRBV5-4; cdr3_aa: CASSWGAPLYGYTF; cdr3_nt: TGTGCCAGCAGCTGGGGGGCACCCCTCTATGGCTACACCTTC
clone_size: .; d_call: .; j_call: TRBJ2-7; v_call: TRBV19; cdr3_aa: CASSMAAGIGTYEQYF; cdr3_nt: TGTGCCAGTAGTATGGCCGCCGGTATAGGCACCTACGAGCAGTACTTC
clone_size: few; d_call: .; j_call: TRBJ1-2; v_call: TRBV19; cdr3_aa: CASSMGGYYGYTF; cdr3_nt: TGTGCCAGTAGTATGGGGGGATACTATGGCTACACCTTC
clone_size: many; d_call: .; j_call: TRBJ2-3; v_call: TRBV12-3/TRBV12-4; cdr3_aa: CASSPLPQYF; cdr3_nt: TGTGCCAGCAGCCCATTACCGCAGTATTTT
clone_size: many; d_call: TRBD2; j_call: TRBJ2-2; v_call: TRBV7-9; cdr3_aa: CASSLAASGRAELFF; cdr3_nt: TGTGCCAGCAGCTTAGCGGCTAGCGGACGGGCGGAGCTGTTTTTT
clone_size: many; d_call: .; j_call: TRBJ2-3; v_call: TRBV3-1; cdr3_aa: CASSQDSASVADTQYF; cdr3_nt: TGTGCCAGCAGCCAAGACTCTGCTTCTGTAGCAGATACGCAGTATTTT
clone_size: .; d_call: .; j_call: TRBJ1-4; v_call: TRBV4-3; cdr3_aa: CASSPRGSPGEKLFF; cdr3_nt: TGCGCCAGCAGCCCCCGGGGGAGCCCAGGGGAAAAACTGTTTTTT
clone_size: many; d_call: .; j_call: TRBJ2-7; v_call: TRBV7-9; cdr3_aa: CASSSPARYEQYF; cdr3_nt: TGTGCCAGCAGCTCCCCAGCGAGGTACGAGCAGTACTTC
clone_size: few; d_call: TRBD1; j_call: TRBJ2-3; v_call: TRBV9; cdr3_aa: CASSGRDRGTTDTQYF; cdr3_nt: TGTGCCAGCAGCGGGAGGGACAGGGGGACCACAGATACGCAGTATTTT
clone_size: many; d_call: .; j_call: TRBJ2-3; v_call: TRBV7-9; cdr3_aa: CASSPGRGTDTQYF; cdr3_nt: TGTGCCAGCAGCCCAGGAAGGGGCACAGATACGCAGTATTTT
clone_size: .; d_call: TRBD2; j_call: TRBJ2-1; v_call: TRBV20-1; cdr3_aa: CSASGLAGYNEQFF; cdr3_nt: TGCAGTGCTAGCGGGCTAGCGGGTTACAATGAGCAGTTCTTC
clone_size: many; d_call: TRBD1; j_call: TRBJ1-2; v_call: TRBV2; cdr3_aa: CASSELGTGDNYGYTF; cdr3_nt: TGTGCCAGCAGTGAGTTAGGGACAGGGGATAACTATGGCTACACCTTC
clone_size: .; d_call: .; j_call: TRBJ2-7; v_call: TRBV5-3; cdr3_aa: CVSSPYNSPYEQYF; cdr3_nt: TGTGTCAGCAGCCCGTATAACAGCCCCTACGAGCAGTACTTC
clone_size: many; d_call: .; j_call: TRBJ2-7; v_call: TRBV28; cdr3_aa: CASSPQPGGKSYEQYF; cdr3_nt: TGTGCCAGCAGTCCCCAACCCGGGGGTAAATCCTACGAGCAGTACTTC
clone_size: .; d_call: .; j_call: TRBJ1-5; v_call: TRBV19; cdr3_aa: CASSGPTGLYSNQPQHF; cdr3_nt: TGTGCCAGTAGCGGACCCACGGGGCTATATAGCAATCAGCCCCAGCATTTT
clone_size: many; d_call: .; j_call: TRBJ1-5; v_call: TRBV7-2; cdr3_aa: CASSLGAGYSNQPQHF; cdr3_nt: TGTGCCAGCAGCTTAGGGGCAGGGTATAGCAATCAGCCCCAGCATTTT
clone_size: few; d_call: .; j_call: TRBJ2-5; v_call: TRBV9; cdr3_aa: CASSPTLQETQYF; cdr3_nt: TGTGCCAGCAGCCCGACGCTACAAGAGACCCAGTACTTC
clone_size: .; d_call: TRBD1; j_call: TRBJ2-2; v_call: TRBV7-9; cdr3_aa: CASTNGGTGNAGELFF; cdr3_nt: TGTGCCAGCACCAATGGGGGGACAGGGAACGCCGGGGAGCTGTTTTTT
clone_size: many; d_call: .; j_call: TRBJ2-3; v_call: TRBV28; cdr3_aa: CASTWAGESTDTQYF; cdr3_nt: TGTGCCAGCACCTGGGCAGGTGAGAGCACAGATACGCAGTATTTT
clone_size: .; d_call: TRBD1; j_call: TRBJ2-7; v_call: TRBV5-6; cdr3_aa: CASSMRTGHTYEQCF; cdr3_nt: TGTGCCAGCAGCATGAGGACAGGCCATACCTACGAGCAGTGCTTC
clone_size: many; d_call: .; j_call: TRBJ2-7; v_call: TRBV25-1; cdr3_aa: CASRSTSLFCEQYF; cdr3_nt: TGTGCCAGCAGGAGTACTAGCTTGTTCTGCGAGCAGTACTTC
clone_size: .; d_call: .; j_call: TRBJ1-1; v_call: TRBV30; cdr3_aa: CAWSGSGITPSTEAFF; cdr3_nt: TGTGCCTGGAGTGGGTCCGGGATCACCCCGAGCACTGAAGCTTTCTTT
clone_size: .; d_call: TRBD1; j_call: TRBJ1-1; v_call: TRBV25-1; cdr3_aa: CASSATGAGGTEAFF; cdr3_nt: TGTGCCAGCAGCGCCACAGGGGCCGGGGGCACTGAAGCTTTCTTT
clone_size: many; d_call: TRBD1; j_call: TRBJ2-7; v_call: TRBV27; cdr3_aa: CASSFLDRGYEQYF; cdr3_nt: TGTGCCAGCAGTTTTTTGGACAGGGGCTACGAGCAGTACTTC
clone_size: .; d_call: TRBD1; j_call: TRBJ1-1; v_call: TRBV20-1; cdr3_aa: CSARDRDRALNTEAFF; cdr3_nt: TGCAGTGCTCGAGACCGGGACAGGGCTTTGAACACTGAAGCTTTCTTT
clone_size: many; d_call: .; j_call: TRBJ1-6; v_call: TRBV12-3/TRBV12-4; cdr3_aa: CASSLEGRGGSPLHF; cdr3_nt: TGTGCCAGCAGTTTAGAGGGCAGGGGAGGTTCACCCCTCCACTTT
clone_size: many; d_call: .; j_call: TRBJ2-1; v_call: TRBV5-4; cdr3_aa: CASSQQGRGLSNEQFF; cdr3_nt: TGTGCCAGCAGCCAACAGGGGAGGGGTCTGTCCAATGAGCAGTTCTTC